This passage covers 10 T cell receptor beta chains from one sample sequenced in a study of blood T cells in healthy people across ages. A second PCR, run for roughly 7 to 12 cycles, used a sample-barcoded 5' primer plus a J-beta primer mix. Using its own MiXCR run on the 5' RACE reads, TCRdb lists one record per CDR3 protein. The table has hundreds of thousands of distinct CDR3 sequences, approximately 52% seen once; the top ten hold approximately 12%. The specimen sequenced was blood. The receptors come from a woman over 75 in good health.

V and J are TRBV4-3 and TRBJ2-3; a possible D gene is TRBD2 (8 bases). The CDR3 length is 17 residues. Germline V CDR1 and CDR2: LGHNA, YSLEER. The ends were cut back, 1 base at V and 6 bases at J, with 20 bases in the middle. As DNA, the CDR3 is TGCGCCAGCAGCCAAGGCGGGGGGACAGCCAGGAGGGATACGCAGTATTTT. It yields the protein CASSQGGGTARRDTQYF.

The V gene is TRBV5-1, the J gene TRBJ2-6; TRBD2 is a possible D gene (5 bases). The germline CDR1 and CDR2 sequences are SGHRS and YFSETQ. Trimming cost V 3 bases and J 3 bases, with 16 bases left between them. The CDR3 totals 17 residues. The CDR3 sequence: CASSSGRRYFGANVLTF. The CDR3 DNA follows: TGCGCCAGCAGCTCGGGAAGACGGTATTTTGGGGCCAACGTCCTGACTTTC.

The chain employs TRBV11-2 and TRBJ2-4, with D possibly called TRBD1 or TRBD2 (5 bases each). The germline V gene has CDR1 SGHAT and CDR2 FQNNGV. V lost 1 base and J lost 0, with 34 bases in between. The CDR3 has 24 residues. CDR3 bases: TGTGCCAGCAGCTTAGGCCCCCGATTTGACAGCGGACCGAGCTACCGACTAGCCAAAAACATTCAGTACTTC. Translation gives CASSLGPRFDSGPSYRLAKNIQYF. The full variable domain, rest sourced from reference TRBV11-2 and TRBJ2-4, is EAGVAQSPRYKIIEKRQSVAFWCNPISGHATLYWYQQILGQGPKLLIQFQNNGVVDDSQLPKDRFSAERLKGVDSTLKIQPAKLEDSAVYLCASSLGPRFDSGPSYRLAKNIQYFGAGTRLSVL.

This chain connects TRBV5-1 to TRBJ2-4; 9 bases fit TRBD1. The J call may be mistaken, given a closer DNA end match to TRBJ2-7. The CDR3 contains 15 residues. The V gene's germline CDR1 is SGHRS and CDR2 YFSETQ. The CDR3 spells CASSNQQGARYEQYF. CDR3 DNA sequence: TGCGCCAGCAGCAATCAACAGGGGGCTAGATACGAGCAGTACTTC.

The chain employs TRBV27 and TRBJ2-7; D is uncertain. This CDR3 has 10 residues. Looked up from germline, CDR1 is MNHEY and CDR2 is SMNVEV (reference sequence). V was shortened by 8 bases and J by 3 bases, with 5 bases between the two germline ends. The chain's CDR3 is CASVVYEQYF. CDR3 nucleotide sequence: TGTGCCAGCGTTGTCTACGAGCAGTACTTC.

The chain uses TRBV7-9 and TRBJ2-5; D ambiguous. With the DNA end fitting TRBJ2-1 better, the J assignment may be wrong. In germline, CDR1 is SEHNR, CDR2 FQNEAQ (reference sequence). The CDR3 consists of 14 residues. The CDR3 DNA sequence: TGTGCCAGCAGCTTAGGTATAGATCGAGAGACCCAGTTCTTC. Translated: CASSLGIDRETQFF.

This clonotype appeared a single time. The genes are TRBV7-9 and TRBJ2-2, with D unresolved. CDR1 is SEHNR and CDR2 is FQNEAQ in the germline V gene (reference sequence). CDR3 length equals 15 residues. Trimming removed 10 bases from V and 4 bases from J, with 19 bases in between. CDR3 nucleotide sequence: TGTGCCACCGGGTCCTGGGCGAGGAGCACCGGGGAGCTGTTTTTT. It specifies CATGSWARSTGELFF. The complete variable domain, with remaining parts taken from reference TRBV7-9 and TRBJ2-2, reads DTGVSQNPRHKITKRGQNVTFRCDPISEHNRLYWYRQTLGQGPEFLTYFQNEAQLEKSRLLSDRFSAERPKGSFSTLEIQRTEQGDSAMYLCATGSWARSTGELFFGEGSRLTVL.

This clonotype showed up many times. V is TRBV24-1 and J is TRBJ2-1; D call uncertain. Trimming removed 3 bases at V and 6 bases at J, with 14 bases between. There are 15 residues in the CDR3. Per the germline V gene, CDR1 is KGHDR and CDR2 is SFDVKD. The CDR3, as DNA: TGTGCCACCAGTGATCCCCTAGGGCAAGCCAATGAGCAGTTCTTC. Its protein is CATSDPLGQANEQFF.

This clonotype came up many times. The genes are TRBV12-3 or TRBV12-4 and TRBJ2-5; possibly TRBD2 for D (5 bases). V lost 3 bases to trimming and J lost 6 bases, with 8 bases between them. This CDR3 contains 12 residues. In DNA, the CDR3 is TGTGCCAGCAGTTTCACTAGAAAGACCCAGTACTTC. Protein sequence: CASSFTRKTQYF.

This clonotype has a count of ten or more. The gene calls are TRBV12-3 or TRBV12-4 and TRBJ2-3, with a weak D call TRBD2 (6 bases). The CDR3 totals 14 residues. The germline V and J ends were trimmed by 4 bases and 2 bases, with 10 bases remaining between them. The CDR3 here is CASSYGGNTDTQYF. CDR3 sequence (DNA): TGTGCCAGCAGTTATGGGGGGAACACAGATACGCAGTATTTT.